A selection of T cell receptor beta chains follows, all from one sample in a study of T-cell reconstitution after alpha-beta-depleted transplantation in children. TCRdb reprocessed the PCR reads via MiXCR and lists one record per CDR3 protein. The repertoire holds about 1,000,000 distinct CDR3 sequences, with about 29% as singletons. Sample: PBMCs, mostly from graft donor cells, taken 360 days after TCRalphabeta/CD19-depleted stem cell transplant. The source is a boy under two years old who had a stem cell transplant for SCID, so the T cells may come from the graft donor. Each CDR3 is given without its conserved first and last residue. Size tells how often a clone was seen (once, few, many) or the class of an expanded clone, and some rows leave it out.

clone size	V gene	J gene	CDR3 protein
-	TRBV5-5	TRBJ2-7	AISYGTAYEQY
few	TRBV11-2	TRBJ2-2	ASSLQGARNTGELF
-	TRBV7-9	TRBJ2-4	ASSQTLMGGIQY
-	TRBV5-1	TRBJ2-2	ASSYFDSNAGELF
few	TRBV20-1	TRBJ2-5	SAKAGGETQY
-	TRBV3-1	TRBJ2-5	ASSQGRGRVETQY
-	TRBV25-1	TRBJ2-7	ASSENGRGWATYEQY
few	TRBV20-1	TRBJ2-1	SAAPGTSYNEQF
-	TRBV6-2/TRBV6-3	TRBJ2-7	ASSYSGKMARGGY
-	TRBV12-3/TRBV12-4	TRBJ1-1	ASRTDWGTEAF
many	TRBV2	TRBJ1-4	ASLQGPFNEKLF
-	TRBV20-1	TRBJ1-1	SASGAGGGYTEAF
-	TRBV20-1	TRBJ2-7	SARQGRVLFREQY
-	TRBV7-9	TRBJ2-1	ASSLPLYNEQF
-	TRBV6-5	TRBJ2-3	ASSYFGTGAGDTQY
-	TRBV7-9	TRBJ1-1	ASSWTGAGGTEAF
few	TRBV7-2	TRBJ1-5	ASSLVGTATQPQH
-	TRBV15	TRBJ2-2	ATSRRDRGRTGELF
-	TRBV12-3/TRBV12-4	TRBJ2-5	ASGDVMETQY
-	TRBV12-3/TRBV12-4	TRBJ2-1	ASSSQRAYNEQF
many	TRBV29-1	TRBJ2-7	SVGTGGYYEQY
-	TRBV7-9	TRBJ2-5	ASSFGTSGTQY
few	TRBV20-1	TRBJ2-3	SAGTSRGFADTQY
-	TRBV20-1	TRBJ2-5	SALGPRYQETQY
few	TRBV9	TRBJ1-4	ASSAGTTNEKLF
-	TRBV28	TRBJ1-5	ASSPYSNQPQH
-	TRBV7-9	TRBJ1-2	ASSLQGVVHGYT
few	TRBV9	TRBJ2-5	ASSVYPSGGETQY
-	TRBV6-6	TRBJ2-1	ASRLTGLGEQF
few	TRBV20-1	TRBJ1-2	SAPGQGRDGYT
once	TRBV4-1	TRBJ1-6	ASSQGYLDNSPLH
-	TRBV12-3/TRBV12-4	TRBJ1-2	ATVGNYGYT
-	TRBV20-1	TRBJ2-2	SASRTKTGELF
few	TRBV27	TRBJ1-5	ASSLSYVEQPQH
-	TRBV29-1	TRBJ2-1	SVLSILGSNEQF
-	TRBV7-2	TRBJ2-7	ASSKQGYEQY
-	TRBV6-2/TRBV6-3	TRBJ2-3	DVPPGASTDTQY
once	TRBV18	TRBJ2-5	ASSPQQTQY
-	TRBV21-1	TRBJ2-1	ASRYSYNEQF
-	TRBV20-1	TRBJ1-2	SARGQGAGGYT
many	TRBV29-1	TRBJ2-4	SVVPWTKNIQY
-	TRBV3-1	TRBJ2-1	ASSQGRGGSNEQF
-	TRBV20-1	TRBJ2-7	SATEDRAHEQY